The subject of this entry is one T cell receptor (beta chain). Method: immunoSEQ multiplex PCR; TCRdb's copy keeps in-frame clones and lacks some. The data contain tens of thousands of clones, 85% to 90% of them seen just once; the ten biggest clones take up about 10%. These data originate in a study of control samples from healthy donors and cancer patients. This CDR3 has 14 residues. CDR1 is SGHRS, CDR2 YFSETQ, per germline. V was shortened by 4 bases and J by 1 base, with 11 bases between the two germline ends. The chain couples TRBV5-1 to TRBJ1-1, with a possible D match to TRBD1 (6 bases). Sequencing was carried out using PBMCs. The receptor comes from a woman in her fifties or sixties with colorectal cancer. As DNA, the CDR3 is TGCGCCAGCAGCCAGGGACATACGAACACTGAAGCTTTCTTT. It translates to CASSQGHTNTEAFF.